Detailed here is one T cell receptor beta chain. Trimming left V 2 bases short and J 6 bases short, with 15 bases between. CDR3 size: 15 residues. The germline CDR1 and CDR2 sequences are MDHEN and SYDVKM. This entry is derived from a study of blood T cell repertoires in COVID-19. Study-level information: From the United States, Italy and Spain came samples of acute and convalescent COVID-19. The cDNA or gDNA used as material had been derived from T cells, B-cell-depleted T cells, or PBMCs.

Per the authors' pipeline: Estimation of nucleated cell counts was performed using reference gene primer amplification. Some clones are missing from TCRdb's copy, which holds only in-frame ones; the method was immunoSEQ multiplex PCR. V and J calls and clone size are those listed in that table; D and trimming were worked out from the DNA. The sample lists some 370,000 clones; 80% to 90% were seen once. Seattle patients were enrolled while actively infected and followed longitudinally. Input material: peripheral blood. This chain connects TRBV28 to TRBJ2-3; D gene ambiguous. This sequence was found in a woman younger than 45 with COVID-19, enrolled during active disease. This CDR3 reads CASSLEPQSSDTQYF. In DNA form, the CDR3 reads TGTGCCAGCAGTTTAGAGCCCCAATCGTCGGATACGCAGTATTTT.